These 27 T cell receptor beta chains were all obtained from the same sample, sequenced in a study of beta chain features in type 1 diabetes. Study-wide findings and caveats: Patients with Type 1 diabetes showed moderately but significantly shorter TCRB CDR3s in all four CD4+ subsets.

These receptors' antigens are unknown. Expressed TCRB transcripts got sequenced, as all isolated RNA was reverse transcribed. Here immunoSEQ multiplex PCR was the method, and the copy in TCRdb shows in-frame clones only, minus some. Seen here are approximately 52,000 clones, about three fifths observed once, and the top ten hold 0.29%. Sequenced input: stem cell memory CD4+ T cells from blood. These receptors were taken from a woman aged 25 to 45 with type 1 diabetes.

The V call is TRBV5-1, the J call TRBJ2-3, with 7 bases lining up with TRBD2. The germline gives CDR1 SGHRS, CDR2 YFSETQ. The CDR3 has 16 residues. After removal of 4 bases from V and 1 base from J, the junction contained 9 bases not matched to a gene. CDR3 DNA: TGCGCCAGCAGCGTGGGGGGAGGGGTCGGCACAGATACGCAGTATTTT. Its translation is CASSVGGGVGTDTQYF.

The rearrangement uses TRBV2 and TRBJ1-2; tentatively, D is TRBD1 (5 bases). Germline-derived CDR1 and CDR2 are SNHLY and FYNNEI. Trimming took 2 bases from V and 7 from J, leaving 11 bases between them. The CDR3 sequence is 13 residues long. The chain's CDR3 is CASSEQGPPGYTF. As DNA, the CDR3 is TGTGCCAGCAGTGAACAGGGTCCCCCTGGCTACACCTTC.

The CDR3 protein is CASSTGNYGYTF. DNA of the CDR3: TGTGCCAGCAGCACAGGGAACTATGGCTACACCTTC. The J gene is TRBJ1-2, the V gene TRBV7-8, with D possibly TRBD1 on 6 matching bases. Germline assignment: CDR1 SGHVS and CDR2 FQNEAQ. V was trimmed by 5 bases and J by 2 bases, leaving 6 bases between them. The CDR3 contains 12 residues.

The rearrangement links TRBV7-9 to TRBJ2-5; 11 nucleotides line up with TRBD2. The CDR3 totals 15 residues. Germline lookup yields CDR1 SEHNR and CDR2 FQNEAQ (reference sequence). Unmatched junction bases numbered 4, after V lost 5 bases and J lost 2 bases. CDR3 sequence: CASSPVAGGQETQYF. CDR3 bases: TGTGCCAGCAGCCCAGTAGCGGGAGGGCAAGAGACCCAGTACTTC.

This clone was detected a few times. The rearrangement uses TRBV19 and TRBJ2-3; TRBD2 matches at 13 bases. In germline, CDR1 is LNHDA, CDR2 SQIVND (reference sequence). CDR3 length: 15 amino acids. V dropped 9 bases and J dropped 2; count of bases not matched to a gene: 5. Here the CDR3 DNA reads TGTGCCAGCGGACTAGCGGGAGTGCCCACAGATACGCAGTATTTT. Translation: CASGLAGVPTDTQYF. Drawing the rest from reference TRBV19 and TRBJ2-3, the complete variable domain is DGGITQSPKYLFRKEGQNVTLSCEQNLNHDAMYWYRQDPGQGLRLIYYSQIVNDFQKGDIAEGYSVSREKKESFPLTVTSAQKNPTAFYLCASGLAGVPTDTQYFGPGTRLTVL.

This sequence joins TRBV21-1 and TRBJ2-4; whether TRBD1, the table's D call, matches the DNA was not checked. TRBV21-1 constitutes a pseudogene. The CDR3 is made up of 16 amino acids. DNA of the CDR3: TGTGCCAGCAGCAGTAGGACAGAGATAGCCAAAAACATTCAGTACTTC. Encoded protein: CASSSRTEIAKNIQYF.

This clone was found a few times. J is TRBJ2-7 and V is TRBV9; TRBD1 aligns across 9 bases. This CDR3 region has 14 residues. Germline-derived CDR1 and CDR2 are SGDLS and YYNGEE. The V segment lost 3 bases and the J segment 6 bases; nucleotides outside the gene matches: 7. CDR3 region: CASSADRGGFEQYF. CDR3 DNA: TGTGCCAGCAGCGCGGACAGGGGCGGCTTCGAGCAGTACTTC.

This rearrangement joins TRBV6-1 to TRBJ1-2, with 9 positions matching TRBD1. Germline CDR1 MNHNS, CDR2 SASEGT. J gave up 8 bases and V 3 bases, and 4 bases lay outside the gene matches. The length of the CDR3 is 13 residues. The CDR3 loop reads CASSDHRGPGYTF. The CDR3 nucleotides are TGTGCCAGCAGTGATCACAGGGGGCCGGGCTACACCTTC.

V and J are TRBV29-1 and TRBJ2-7; tentatively, D is TRBD1 (7 bases). The V gene lost 2 bases and the J gene lost 1 base, with 18 bases spanning the gap. This CDR3 has 16 amino acids. Germline V gene data show CDR1 as SQVTM and CDR2 as ANQGSEA. The CDR3 is CSVETISRDRSYEQYF. The CDR3 DNA sequence: TGCAGCGTTGAAACCATTTCGCGGGACAGATCCTACGAGCAGTACTTC.

DNA for the CDR3: TGCGCCAGCAGCTTGGGACTAGCGGAAAGCACAGATACGCAGTATTTT. Translation gives CASSLGLAESTDTQYF. This chain uses TRBV5-1 with TRBJ2-3; 9 bases fit TRBD2. There are 16 residues in the CDR3. CDR1 is SGHRS and CDR2 is YFSETQ in the germline V gene. The junction had 2 bases not matched to a gene; V was cut back by 0 bases and J by 0 bases.

V usage is TRBV10-2 and J usage is TRBJ2-1; 7 bases are a match to TRBD2. The CDR3 extends over 18 amino acids. With V trimmed by 3 bases and J by 5 bases, 16 bases remained unmatched. CDR1 is WSHSY, CDR2 SAAADI, per germline. The CDR3 bases are TGCGCCAGCAGTGATGTGTTCCTAGCGGAGACTAGGAACAATGAGCAGTTCTTC. Its translation: CASSDVFLAETRNNEQFF.

V and J are TRBV2 and TRBJ2-7; TRBD1 matches 9 bases. Germline CDR1 is SNHLY and CDR2 is FYNNEI. Losses at the gene ends were 6 bases for V and 2 bases for J; bases not matched to a gene: 11. This CDR3 is built from 16 residues. Here the CDR3 reads CASSQATGGLTYEQYF. In nucleotides, the CDR3 is TGTGCCAGCAGCCAGGCGACAGGGGGATTAACCTACGAGCAGTACTTC.

This clone showed up just once. This rearrangement joins TRBV5-1 to TRBJ1-1; D remains ambiguous. Germline loops: CDR1 SGHRS, CDR2 YFSETQ. The CDR3 is 15 amino acids. With 5 bases removed from V and 0 bases from J, the gap between germline ends came to 14 bases. For the CDR3, the DNA is TGCGCCAGCAGTAACGGGAACACAGTGAACACTGAAGCTTTCTTT. This translates into CASSNGNTVNTEAFF.

The chain couples TRBV13 to TRBJ2-7; D is possibly TRBD1 (6 bases). The CDR3 runs to 12 residues. Germline V CDR1 and CDR2: PRHDT, FYEKMQ (reference sequence). The CDR3: CVPGQGWYEQYF. In DNA, the CDR3 is TGTGTACCCGGTCAGGGGTGGTACGAGCAGTACTTC.

V usage is TRBV19 and J usage is TRBJ1-1; a possible D gene is TRBD1 (6 bases). The V end lost 5 bases, the J end lost 2 bases, and 12 bases lay between the germline ends. The CDR3 spans 14 residues. Per germline, CDR1 LNHDA and CDR2 SQIVND (reference sequence). CDR3 amino acids: CASSLGTINTEAFF. As DNA, the CDR3 is TGTGCCAGTAGTTTGGGGACAATCAACACTGAAGCTTTCTTT.

The rearrangement links TRBV7-2 to TRBJ2-2, with 7 bases that match TRBD2. Germline V CDR1 and CDR2: SGHTA, FQGNSA. Trimming removed 2 bases from V and 2 bases from J; junction bases left unmatched: 2. CDR3 size: 15 residues. CDR3 loop: CASSLLAANTGELFF. The CDR3, as DNA: TGTGCCAGCAGCTTACTAGCGGCTAACACCGGGGAGCTGTTTTTT.

The chain has TRBV6-5 and TRBJ1-5; maybe TRBD1 (5 bases). Germline values: CDR1 MNHEY, CDR2 SVGAGI. Trimming stripped 0 bases from V and 4 bases from J, with 10 bases between. This CDR3 has 15 residues. This chain's CDR3 is CASSYSAGRNQPQHF. The CDR3, as DNA: TGTGCCAGCAGTTACTCGGCAGGGAGGAATCAGCCCCAGCATTTT.

V and J are TRBV10-1 and TRBJ1-5; no clear D gene. CDR3 length: 13 residues. The V gene's germline CDR1 is WNHNN and CDR2 SYGVQD (reference sequence). The V and J ends lost 0 bases and 6 bases respectively, with 6 bases between them. CDR3 sequence (DNA): TGCGCCAGCAGTGAGTCTACGGGTCAGCCCCAGCATTTT. The encoded protein is CASSESTGQPQHF.

The chain couples TRBV5-4 to TRBJ2-1; 10 bases fit TRBD2. The V segment lost 2 bases and the J segment 8 bases; nucleotides outside the gene matches: 7. This CDR3 is 15 amino acids long. Germline CDR1 and CDR2: SGHNT and YYREEE (reference sequence). CDR3 in DNA: TGTGCCAGCAGCTTTAATCTAGCGGGAGTCTATGAGCAGTTCTTC. Its translation: CASSFNLAGVYEQFF.

The J gene is TRBJ1-1, the V gene TRBV19; D gene unclear. Germline V gives CDR1 LNHDA, CDR2 SQIVND (reference sequence). Trimming cost V 5 bases and J 4 bases, with 8 bases left between them. This CDR3 spans 12 amino acids. As DNA, the CDR3 is TGTGCCAGTAGTCCAGGATTCACTGAAGCTTTCTTT. This codes for CASSPGFTEAFF.

The V gene is TRBV6-1, the J gene TRBJ2-7; tentative D call: TRBD2 (5 bases). Germline CDR1 is MNHNS and CDR2 is SASEGT. CDR3 length: 15 amino acids. Trimming took off 3 bases at V and 2 bases at J, with 14 bases between the two ends. CDR3 amino acids: CASSEATRSPYEQYF. CDR3 nucleotides: TGTGCCAGCAGTGAGGCTACTAGATCGCCCTACGAGCAGTACTTC.

The sample holds a few counts of this clone. This chain links TRBV5-1 with TRBJ2-6; no definite D call. The CDR3 runs 13 residues. Per the germline V gene, CDR1 is SGHRS and CDR2 is YFSETQ. Between the trimmed V and J ends, which lost 0 bases and 5 bases, there was a span of 3 bases. The CDR3 region has the DNA TGCGCCAGCAGCTTGGACAGGGCCAACGTCCTGACTTTC. This gives the protein CASSLDRANVLTF.

This chain connects TRBV29-1 to TRBJ2-5, with 8 bases lining up with TRBD2. V was pared by 7 bases and J by 4 bases, with 11 bases of the junction left unmatched. Germline CDR1 SQVTM, CDR2 ANQGSEA. CDR3 length equals 14 residues. CDR3 nucleotide sequence: TGCAGCGCGGTTCGTGCGGGAGGCACAGAGACCCAGTACTTC. Encoded protein: CSAVRAGGTETQYF.

V and J are TRBV30 and TRBJ1-1; D gene uncertain. This CDR3 region has 12 residues. Trimming removed 3 bases from V and 11 bases from J, with 16 bases in between. In germline, CDR1 is GTSNPN, CDR2 SVGIG (reference sequence). CDR3 nucleotides: TGTGCCTGGAGCCTACCAGTGGGGAGGGCTTTCTTT. This translates into CAWSLPVGRAFF. The entire variable domain, with the rest obtained from reference TRBV30 and TRBJ1-1, is as follows: SQTIHQWPATLVQPVGSPLSLECTVEGTSNPNLYWYRQAAGRGLQLLFYSVGIGQISSEVPQNLSASRPQDRQFILSSKKLLLSDSGFYLCAWSLPVGRAFFGQGTRLTVV.

DNA for the CDR3: TGCGCCAGCAGGCACTTACTTAGGTCTAGCGCAACTAATGAAAAACTGTTTTTT. This gives the protein CASRHLLRSSATNEKLFF. This sequence joins TRBV4-1 and TRBJ1-4; D ambiguous. The CDR3 is 18 amino acids. Trimming removed 6 bases at V and 0 bases at J, with 20 bases between. The germline gives CDR1 MGHRA, CDR2 YSYEKL.

This clone was found a few times. The rearrangement links TRBV28 to TRBJ2-1; 12 bases are a match to TRBD2. The V gene end was trimmed by 3 bases and the J gene end by 10 bases; junction bases not matched to a gene: 7. The length of the CDR3 is 15 residues. Germline V CDR1 and CDR2: MDHEN, SYDVKM. The CDR3 DNA reads as TGTGCCAGCAGTTTTGCGACTAGCGGGAGCGGAGAGCAGTTCTTC. This gives the protein CASSFATSGSGEQFF.

This chain links TRBV7-2 with TRBJ1-2; D might be TRBD1 (6 bases). The CDR3 is 12 residues long. Germline-derived CDR1 and CDR2 are SGHTA and FQGNSA. The ends were cut back, 5 bases at V and 5 bases at J, with 9 bases in the middle. The CDR3 loop reads CASSPQGYGYTF. The DNA for the CDR3 is TGTGCCAGCAGCCCGCAGGGGTATGGCTACACCTTC.